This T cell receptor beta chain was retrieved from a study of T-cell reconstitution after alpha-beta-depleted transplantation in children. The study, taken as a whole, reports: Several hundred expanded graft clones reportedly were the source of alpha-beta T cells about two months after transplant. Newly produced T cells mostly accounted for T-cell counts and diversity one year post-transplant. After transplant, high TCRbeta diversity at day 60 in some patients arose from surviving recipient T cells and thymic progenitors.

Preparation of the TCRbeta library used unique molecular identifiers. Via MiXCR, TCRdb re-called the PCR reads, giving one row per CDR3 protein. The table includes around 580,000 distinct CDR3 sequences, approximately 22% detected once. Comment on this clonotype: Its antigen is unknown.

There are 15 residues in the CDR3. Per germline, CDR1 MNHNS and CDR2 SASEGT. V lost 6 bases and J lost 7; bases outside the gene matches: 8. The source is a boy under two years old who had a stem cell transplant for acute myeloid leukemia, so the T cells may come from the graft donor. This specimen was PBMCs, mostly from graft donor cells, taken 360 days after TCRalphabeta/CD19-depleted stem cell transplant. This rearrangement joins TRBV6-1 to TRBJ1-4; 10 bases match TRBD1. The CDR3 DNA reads TGTGCCAGCAGCAGTCCCGGGACAGGGGTTGAAAAACTGTTTTTT. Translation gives CASSSPGTGVEKLFF.